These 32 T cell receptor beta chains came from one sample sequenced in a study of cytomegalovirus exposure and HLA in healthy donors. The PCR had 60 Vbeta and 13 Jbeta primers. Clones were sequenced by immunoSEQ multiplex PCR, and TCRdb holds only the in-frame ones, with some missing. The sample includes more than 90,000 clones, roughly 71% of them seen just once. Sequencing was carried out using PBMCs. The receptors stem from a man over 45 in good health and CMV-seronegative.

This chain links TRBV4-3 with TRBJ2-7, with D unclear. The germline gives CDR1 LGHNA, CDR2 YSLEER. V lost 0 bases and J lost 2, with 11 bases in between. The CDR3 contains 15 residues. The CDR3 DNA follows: TGCGCCAGCAGCCAAGATTGGCAGGCACCCTACGAGCAGTACGTC. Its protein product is CASSQDWQAPYEQYV.

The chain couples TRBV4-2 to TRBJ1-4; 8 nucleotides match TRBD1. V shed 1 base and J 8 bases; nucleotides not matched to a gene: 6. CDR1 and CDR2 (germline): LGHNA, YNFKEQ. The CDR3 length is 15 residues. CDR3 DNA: TGTGCCAGCAGCCAAGGACAGGGGATGGACGAAAAACTGTTTTTT. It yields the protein CASSQGQGMDEKLFF.

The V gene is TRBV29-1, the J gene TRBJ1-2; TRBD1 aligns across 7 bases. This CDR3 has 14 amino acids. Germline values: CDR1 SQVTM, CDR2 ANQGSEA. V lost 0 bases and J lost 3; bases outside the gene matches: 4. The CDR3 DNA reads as TGCAGCGTTGAAGATCTCAGGGGGGACTATGGCTACACCTTC. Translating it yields CSVEDLRGDYGYTF.

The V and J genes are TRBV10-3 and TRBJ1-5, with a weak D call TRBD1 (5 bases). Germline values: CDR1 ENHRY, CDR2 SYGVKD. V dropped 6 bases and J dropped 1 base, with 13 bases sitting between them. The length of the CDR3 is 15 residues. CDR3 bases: TGTGCCATCAGCGCGGACACATGGAGCAATCAGCCCCAGCATTTT. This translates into CAISADTWSNQPQHF.

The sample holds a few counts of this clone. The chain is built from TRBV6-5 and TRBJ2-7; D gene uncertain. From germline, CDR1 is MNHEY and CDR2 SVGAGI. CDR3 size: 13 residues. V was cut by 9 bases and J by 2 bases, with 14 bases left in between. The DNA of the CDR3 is TGTGCCAGTAGAGTAAACGGTGCCTACGAGCAGTACTTC. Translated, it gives CASRVNGAYEQYF.

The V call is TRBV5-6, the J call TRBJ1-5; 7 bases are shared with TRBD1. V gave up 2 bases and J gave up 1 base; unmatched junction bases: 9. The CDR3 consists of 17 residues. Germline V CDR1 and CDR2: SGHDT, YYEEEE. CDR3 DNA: TGTGCCAGCAGCTTTACCGACAGGGACCTCAGCAATCAGCCCCAGCATTTT. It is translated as CASSFTDRDLSNQPQHF.

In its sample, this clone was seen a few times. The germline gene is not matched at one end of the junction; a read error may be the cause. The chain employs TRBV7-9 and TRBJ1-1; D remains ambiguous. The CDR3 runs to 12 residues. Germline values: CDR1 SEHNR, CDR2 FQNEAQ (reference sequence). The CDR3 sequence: CSSSLDDSEAFF. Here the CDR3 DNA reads TGTTCCAGCAGCTTAGATGACTCTGAAGCTTTCTTT.

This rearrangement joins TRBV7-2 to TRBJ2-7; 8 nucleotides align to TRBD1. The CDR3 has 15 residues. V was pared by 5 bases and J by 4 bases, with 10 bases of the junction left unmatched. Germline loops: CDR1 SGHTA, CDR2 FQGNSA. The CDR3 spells CASSQGQGASYEQYF. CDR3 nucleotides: TGTGCCAGCAGCCAGGGGCAGGGGGCCTCGTACGAGCAGTACTTC.

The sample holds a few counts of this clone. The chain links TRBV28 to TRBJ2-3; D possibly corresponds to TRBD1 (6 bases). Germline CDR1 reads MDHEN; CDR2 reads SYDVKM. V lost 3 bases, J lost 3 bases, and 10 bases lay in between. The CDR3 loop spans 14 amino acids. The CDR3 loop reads CASSFLQGTDTQYF. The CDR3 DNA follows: TGTGCCAGCAGTTTTCTACAGGGAACAGATACGCAGTATTTT.

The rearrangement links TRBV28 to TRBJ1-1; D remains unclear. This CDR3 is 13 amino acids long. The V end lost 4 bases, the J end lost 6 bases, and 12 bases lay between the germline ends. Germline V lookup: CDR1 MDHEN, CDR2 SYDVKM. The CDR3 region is CASSSYWGAEAFF. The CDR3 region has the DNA TGTGCCAGCAGTTCCTATTGGGGAGCTGAAGCTTTCTTT.

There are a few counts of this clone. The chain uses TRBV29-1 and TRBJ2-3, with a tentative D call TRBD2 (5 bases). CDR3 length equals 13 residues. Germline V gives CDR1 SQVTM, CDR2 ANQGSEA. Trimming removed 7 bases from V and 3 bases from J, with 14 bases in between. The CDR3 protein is CSAGVSVTDTQYF. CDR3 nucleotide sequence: TGCAGCGCCGGGGTTAGCGTGACAGATACGCAGTATTTT.

This CDR3 is CASSSQGTEELFF. The CDR3 DNA follows: TGTGCCAGCAGCTCACAGGGTACTGAGGAGCTGTTTTTT. The rearrangement links TRBV7-9 to TRBJ2-2, with a tentative D call TRBD1 (6 bases). There are 13 residues in the CDR3. V gave up 4 bases and J gave up 10 bases, with 13 bases separating them. Germline V gene lookup returns CDR1 SEHNR and CDR2 FQNEAQ (reference sequence).

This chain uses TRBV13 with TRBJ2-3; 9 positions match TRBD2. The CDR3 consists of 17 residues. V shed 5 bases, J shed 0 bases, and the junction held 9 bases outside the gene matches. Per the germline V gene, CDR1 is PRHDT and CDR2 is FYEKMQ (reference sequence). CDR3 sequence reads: CASSSQREVPSTDTQYF. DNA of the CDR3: TGTGCCAGCAGCAGTCAGCGGGAGGTCCCTAGCACAGATACGCAGTATTTT. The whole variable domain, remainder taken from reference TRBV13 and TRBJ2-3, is AAGVIQSPRHLIKEKRETATLKCYPIPRHDTVYWYQQGPGQDPQFLISFYEKMQSDKGSIPDRFSAQQFSDYHSELNMSSLELGDSALYFCASSSQREVPSTDTQYFGPGTRLTVL.

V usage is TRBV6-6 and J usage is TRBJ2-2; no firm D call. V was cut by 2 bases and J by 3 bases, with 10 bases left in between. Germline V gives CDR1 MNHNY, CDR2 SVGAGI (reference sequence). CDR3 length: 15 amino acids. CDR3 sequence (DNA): TGTGCCAGCAGTTACCCCATACCGGACACCGGGGAGCTGTTTTTT. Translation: CASSYPIPDTGELFF.

Here the CDR3 DNA reads TGTGCCAGCAGCTTAGCCGGGGGTAGGATTTACAATGAGCAGTTCTTC. Translation: CASSLAGGRIYNEQFF. The chain recombines TRBV11-2 with TRBJ2-1; possibly TRBD2 for D (6 bases). V lost 1 base and J 4 bases, leaving 14 bases between the germline ends. The CDR3 spans 16 residues. The germline V gene has CDR1 SGHAT and CDR2 FQNNGV.

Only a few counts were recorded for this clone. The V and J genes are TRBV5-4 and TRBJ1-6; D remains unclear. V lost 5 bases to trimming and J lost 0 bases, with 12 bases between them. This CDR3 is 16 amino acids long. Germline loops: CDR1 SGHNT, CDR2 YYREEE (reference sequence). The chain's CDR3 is CASSSREGSYNSPLHF. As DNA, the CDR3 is TGTGCCAGCAGTTCCCGGGAGGGCTCCTATAATTCACCCCTCCACTTT. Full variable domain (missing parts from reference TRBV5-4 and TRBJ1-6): ETGVTQSPTHLIKTRGQQVTLRCSSQSGHNTVSWYQQALGQGPQFIFQYYREEENGRGNFPPRFSGLQFPNYSSELNVNALELDDSALYLCASSSREGSYNSPLHFGNGTRLTVT.

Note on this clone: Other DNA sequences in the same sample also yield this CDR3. The CDR3 region is CSVSSDSYEQYV. CDR3 in DNA: TGCAGCGTCTCATCCGACAGCTACGAGCAGTACGTC. The chain employs TRBV29-1 and TRBJ2-7; D might be TRBD1 (5 bases). V shed 6 bases and J shed 3 bases, with 12 bases lying between them. Germline V gives CDR1 SQVTM, CDR2 ANQGSEA. This CDR3 has 12 residues.

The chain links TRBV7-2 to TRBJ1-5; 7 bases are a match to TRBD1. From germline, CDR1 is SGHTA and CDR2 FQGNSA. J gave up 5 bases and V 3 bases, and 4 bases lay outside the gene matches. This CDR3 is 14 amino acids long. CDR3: CASSLGQSYQPQHF. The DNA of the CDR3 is TGTGCCAGCAGCTTGGGACAGAGCTATCAGCCCCAGCATTTT.

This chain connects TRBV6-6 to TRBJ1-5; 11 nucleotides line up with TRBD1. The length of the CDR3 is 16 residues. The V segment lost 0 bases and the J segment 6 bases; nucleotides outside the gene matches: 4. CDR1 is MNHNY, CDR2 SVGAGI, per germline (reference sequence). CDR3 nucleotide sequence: TGTGCCAGCAGTTACTCGCGGACAGGGGGCGTTCAGCCCCAGCATTTT. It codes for CASSYSRTGGVQPQHF.

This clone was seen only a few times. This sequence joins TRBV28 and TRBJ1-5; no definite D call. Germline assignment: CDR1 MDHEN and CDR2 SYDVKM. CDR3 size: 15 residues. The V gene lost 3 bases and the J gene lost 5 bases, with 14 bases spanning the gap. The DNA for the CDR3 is TGTGCCAGCAGTTTCGGCGCAATCAGCGATCAGCCCCAGCATTTT. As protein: CASSFGAISDQPQHF. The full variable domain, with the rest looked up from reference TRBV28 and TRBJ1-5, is DVKVTQSSRYLVKRTGEKVFLECVQDMDHENMFWYRQDPGLGLRLIYFSYDVKMKEKGDIPEGYSVSREKKERFSLILESASTNQTSMYLCASSFGAISDQPQHFGDGTRLSIL.

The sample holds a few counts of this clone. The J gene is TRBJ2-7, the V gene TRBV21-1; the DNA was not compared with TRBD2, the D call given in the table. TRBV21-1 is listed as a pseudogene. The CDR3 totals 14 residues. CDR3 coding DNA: TGTGCCAGCAGCTTTCCGGGGTTCTCCTACGAGCAGTACGTC. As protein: CASSFPGFSYEQYV.

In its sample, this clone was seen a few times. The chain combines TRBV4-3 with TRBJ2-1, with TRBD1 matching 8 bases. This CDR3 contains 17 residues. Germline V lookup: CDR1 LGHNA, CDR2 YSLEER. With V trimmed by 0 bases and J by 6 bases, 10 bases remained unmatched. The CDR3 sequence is CASSQDRVDRVSNEQFF. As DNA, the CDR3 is TGCGCCAGCAGCCAAGATCGGGTGGACAGGGTGAGCAATGAGCAGTTCTTC.

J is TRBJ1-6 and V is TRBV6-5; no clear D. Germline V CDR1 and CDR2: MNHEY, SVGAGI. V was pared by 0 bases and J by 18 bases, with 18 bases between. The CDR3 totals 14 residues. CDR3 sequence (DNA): TGTGCCAGCAGTTACTCACCCTCGGAGGCAGTGCCCCACTTT. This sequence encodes CASSYSPSEAVPHF.

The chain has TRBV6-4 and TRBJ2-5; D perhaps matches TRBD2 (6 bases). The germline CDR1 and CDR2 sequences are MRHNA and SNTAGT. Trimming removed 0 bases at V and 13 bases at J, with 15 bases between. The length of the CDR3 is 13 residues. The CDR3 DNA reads TGTGCCAGCAGTGACTCGCAGGAGGGAACGCTGTACTTC. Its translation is CASSDSQEGTLYF.

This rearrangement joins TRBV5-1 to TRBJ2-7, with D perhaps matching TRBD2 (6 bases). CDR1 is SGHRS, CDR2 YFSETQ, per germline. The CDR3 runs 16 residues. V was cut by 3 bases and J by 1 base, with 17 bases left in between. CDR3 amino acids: CASSSSGVSSSYEQYF. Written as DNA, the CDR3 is TGCGCCAGCAGCTCCTCGGGGGTGAGTTCATCCTACGAGCAGTACTTC.

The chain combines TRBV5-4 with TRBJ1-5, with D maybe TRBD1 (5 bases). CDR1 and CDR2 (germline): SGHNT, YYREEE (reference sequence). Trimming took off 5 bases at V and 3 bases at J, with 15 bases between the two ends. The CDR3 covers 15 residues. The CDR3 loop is CASSHGGGVNQPQHF. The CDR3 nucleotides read TGTGCCAGCAGTCATGGGGGAGGTGTCAATCAGCCCCAGCATTTT.

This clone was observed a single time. As DNA, the CDR3 is TGTGCCAGCAGTGGGCGGGGATACAGGGGGTCCGGCTCCTACAATGAGCAGTTCTTC. The encoded protein is CASSGRGYRGSGSYNEQFF. The genes are TRBV7-2 and TRBJ2-1; 8 nucleotides line up with TRBD1. The CDR3 consists of 19 residues. The germline V gene encodes CDR1 SGHTA and CDR2 FQGNSA. Trimming removed 6 bases from V and 0 bases from J; junction bases left unmatched: 16.

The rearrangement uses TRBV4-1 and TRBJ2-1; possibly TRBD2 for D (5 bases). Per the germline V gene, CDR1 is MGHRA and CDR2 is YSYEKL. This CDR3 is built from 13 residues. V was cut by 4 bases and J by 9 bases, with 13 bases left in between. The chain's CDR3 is CASSPALRVEQFF. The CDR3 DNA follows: TGCGCCAGCAGCCCCGCATTGAGGGTTGAGCAGTTCTTC.

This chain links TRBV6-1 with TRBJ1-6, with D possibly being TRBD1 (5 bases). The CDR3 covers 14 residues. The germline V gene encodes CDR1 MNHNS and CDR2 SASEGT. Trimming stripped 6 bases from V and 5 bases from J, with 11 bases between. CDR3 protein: CASSSGRDNSPLHF. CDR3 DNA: TGTGCCAGCAGCTCCGGCAGGGATAATTCACCCCTCCACTTT.

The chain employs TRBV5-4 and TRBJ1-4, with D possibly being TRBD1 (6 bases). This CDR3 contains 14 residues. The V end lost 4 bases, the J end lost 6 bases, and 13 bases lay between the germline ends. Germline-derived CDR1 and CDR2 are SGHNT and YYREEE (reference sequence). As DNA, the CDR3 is TGTGCCAGCAGCATACAGGGTAACCATGAAAAACTGTTTTTT. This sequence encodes CASSIQGNHEKLFF.

CDR3 in DNA: TGTGCCAGCTCACCAAGACAGGGATGGGATGAAAAACTGTTTTTT. The encoded protein is CASSPRQGWDEKLFF. The chain uses TRBV18 and TRBJ1-4, with 7 bases identical to TRBD1. The CDR3 is 15 residues long. V shed 2 bases and J 6 bases; nucleotides not matched to a gene: 6. Germline V gene data show CDR1 as KGHSH and CDR2 as LQKENI.

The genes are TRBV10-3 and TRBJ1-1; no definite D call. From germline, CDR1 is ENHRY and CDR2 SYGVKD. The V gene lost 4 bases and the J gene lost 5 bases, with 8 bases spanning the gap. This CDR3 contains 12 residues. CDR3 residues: CAISVERTEAFF. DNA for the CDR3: TGTGCCATCAGTGTAGAGCGGACTGAAGCTTTCTTT.